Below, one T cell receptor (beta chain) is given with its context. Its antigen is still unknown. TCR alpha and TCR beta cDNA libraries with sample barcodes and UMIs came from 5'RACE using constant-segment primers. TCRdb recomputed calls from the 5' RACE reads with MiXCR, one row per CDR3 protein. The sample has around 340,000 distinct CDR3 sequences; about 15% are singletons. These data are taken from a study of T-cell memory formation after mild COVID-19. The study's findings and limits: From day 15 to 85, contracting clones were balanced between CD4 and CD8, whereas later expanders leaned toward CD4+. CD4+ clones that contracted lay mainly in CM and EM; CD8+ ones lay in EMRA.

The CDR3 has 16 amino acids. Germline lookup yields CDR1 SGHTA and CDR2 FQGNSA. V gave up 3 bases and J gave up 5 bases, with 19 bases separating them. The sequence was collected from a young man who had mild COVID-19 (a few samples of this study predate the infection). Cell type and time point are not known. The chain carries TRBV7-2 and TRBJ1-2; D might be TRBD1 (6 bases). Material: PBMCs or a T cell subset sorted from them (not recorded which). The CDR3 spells CASSFGIRGQDYGYTF. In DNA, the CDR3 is TGTGCCAGCAGCTTTGGGATCCGGGGACAAGATTATGGCTACACCTTC.